These 27 T cell receptor beta chains share one sample of origin, sequenced in a study of T cell repertoires in cytomegalovirus infection. No antigen has been assigned to these receptors. TCRdb re-called the reads with MiXCR, one entry per CDR3 protein. The sample holds 100,000 to 150,000 distinct CDR3 sequences, 30% to 40% seen once. The sequencing used CD8+ T cells from cultured PBMCs, collected from culture after CMV antigen stimulation. These TCRs come from a human donor in good health (CMV status not recorded). Some clones in this sample may be carry-over from other donors' samples.

V and J are TRBV6-1 and TRBJ1-1; D not certain. The V end lost 2 bases, the J end lost 7 bases, and 11 bases lay between the germline ends. The CDR3 runs 13 residues. Germline values: CDR1 MNHNS, CDR2 SASEGT. The CDR3 is CASSEWSALEAFF. The CDR3, as DNA: TGTGCCAGCAGTGAATGGTCAGCCCTTGAAGCTTTCTTT.

This clonotype showed up just a few times. This chain links TRBV4-1 with TRBJ2-3; TRBD2 aligns across 9 bases. This CDR3 has 16 amino acids. Germline trimming cut 1 base from V and 0 bases from J; bases unmatched to any gene: 2. The germline V gene encodes CDR1 MGHRA and CDR2 YSYEKL. CDR3 DNA: TGCGCCAGCAGCCAAGGGCTAGCGGGGAGCACAGATACGCAGTATTTT. It yields the protein CASSQGLAGSTDTQYF.

This chain joins TRBV20-1 and TRBJ1-5, with no clear D. From germline, CDR1 is DFQATT and CDR2 SNEGSKA (reference sequence). This CDR3 comprises 14 residues. V gave up 3 bases and J gave up 0 bases, with 9 bases separating them. CDR3 DNA sequence: TGCAGTGCTAGTCCGGCAGATAGCAATCAGCCCCAGCATTTT. It yields the protein CSASPADSNQPQHF.

The sample holds many counts of this clonotype. V and J are TRBV7-9 and TRBJ2-3, with D possibly TRBD2 on 5 matching bases. The CDR3 is 17 amino acids. Deletions cut 4 bases from V and 3 bases from J, with 20 bases between. Germline loops: CDR1 SEHNR, CDR2 FQNEAQ (reference sequence). CDR3 in DNA: TGTGCCAGCAGCTCCCCTGGCCAGGAGGCCTTTACAGATACGCAGTATTTT. It encodes CASSSPGQEAFTDTQYF.

The rearrangement joins TRBV7-6 to TRBJ1-1; D might be TRBD1 (6 bases). V shed 3 bases and J shed 4 bases, with 9 bases lying between them. The CDR3 covers 13 residues. Germline V gene sequence: CDR1 SGHVS, CDR2 FNYEAQ. The CDR3 nucleotides are TGTGCCAGCAGCTTGGGGGCCGGCACTGAAGCTTTCTTT. Amino acid sequence: CASSLGAGTEAFF.

This clonotype appeared once. The V and J genes are TRBV7-9 and TRBJ2-4; a possible D gene is TRBD1 (6 bases). Germline-derived CDR1 and CDR2 are SEHNR and FQNEAQ (reference sequence). Deletions cut 0 bases from V and 5 bases from J, with 14 bases between. The CDR3 is 16 residues long. This CDR3 reads CASSLASQGPENIQYF. The CDR3 nucleotides read TGTGCCAGCAGCTTAGCGTCCCAGGGGCCCGAAAACATTCAGTACTTC.

CDR3 sequence (DNA): TGTGCCAGCAGTCCCGGGACAGGGGGACGGGAGCAGTACTTC. It translates to CASSPGTGGREQYF. The V and J genes are TRBV27 and TRBJ2-7; 11 bases agree with TRBD1. CDR1 is MNHEY, CDR2 SMNVEV, per germline (reference sequence). The CDR3 is 14 amino acids. The junction had 7 bases not matched to a gene; V was cut back by 5 bases and J by 7 bases.

The genes are TRBV7-8 and TRBJ2-5; no clear D. Trimming pared 7 bases from V and 7 bases from J, leaving 7 bases between. The CDR3 loop spans 10 amino acids. The germline V gene has CDR1 SGHVS and CDR2 FQNEAQ. The CDR3 protein is CASNPGTQYF. As DNA, the CDR3 is TGTGCCAGCAACCCGGGGACCCAGTACTTC.

The chain combines TRBV2 with TRBJ2-7; TRBD1 is a possible D gene (6 bases). The length of the CDR3 is 13 residues. Germline V gives CDR1 SNHLY, CDR2 FYNNEI. V lost 8 bases and J 3 bases, leaving 14 bases between the germline ends. CDR3 DNA: TGTGCCAGCTACAGGGATCAGGGCTACGAGCAGTACTTC. It encodes CASYRDQGYEQYF.

The chain carries TRBV12-3 or TRBV12-4 and TRBJ2-3; 11 bases map to TRBD1. The trim removed 5 bases at V and 3 bases at J, leaving 1 base unmatched. The CDR3 loop spans 14 amino acids. CDR3 DNA sequence: TGTGCCAGCAGTGGGACAGGGGGTACAGATACGCAGTATTTT. Its protein is CASSGTGGTDTQYF.

This clonotype was seen a handful of times. CDR3 coding DNA: TGTGCCAGCAGTTTCTCAGGTTTCAATCAGCCCCAGCATTTT. Its translation: CASSFSGFNQPQHF. The chain combines TRBV12-3 or TRBV12-4 with TRBJ1-5, with D uncertain. The CDR3 is made up of 14 amino acids. V gave up 3 bases and J gave up 3 bases, with 9 bases separating them.

The chain has TRBV7-6 and TRBJ1-4; the match to TRBD1 covers 8 bases. The CDR3 extends over 14 amino acids. J was trimmed by 8 bases and V by 5 bases; bases with no gene match: 7. Germline CDR1 is SGHVS and CDR2 is FNYEAQ. CDR3 DNA sequence: TGTGCCAGCAGCCCTCCGGGACAGGACGAAAAACTGTTTTTT. Encoded protein: CASSPPGQDEKLFF.

This clonotype was seen a few times. The rearrangement uses TRBV6-6 and TRBJ2-7, with D possibly matching TRBD1 (6 bases). The CDR3 is made up of 12 amino acids. V shed 7 bases and J shed 2 bases, with 9 bases lying between them. Looked up from germline, CDR1 is MNHNY and CDR2 is SVGAGI (reference sequence). The CDR3 DNA is TGTGCCAGCACCCAGGGGACCTACGAGCAGTACTTC. Translating it yields CASTQGTYEQYF.

This clonotype showed up many times. The genes are TRBV7-8 and TRBJ2-1; D not resolved. V shed 3 bases and J shed 9 bases, with 6 bases lying between them. This CDR3 has 11 amino acids. Germline V gene data show CDR1 as SGHVS and CDR2 as FQNEAQ. The chain's CDR3 is CASSFLVEQFF. The CDR3 DNA reads as TGTGCCAGCAGCTTTCTCGTTGAGCAGTTCTTC.

The CDR3 bases are TGTGCCAGCAGAGCGAGGGGCCTTGAGGACATTCAGTACTTC. Translation: CASRARGLEDIQYF. The chain joins TRBV2 to TRBJ2-4, with D perhaps assigned TRBD1 or TRBD2 (5 bases each). This CDR3 is 14 amino acids long. The V end lost 6 bases, the J end lost 8 bases, and 17 bases lay between the germline ends. CDR1 SNHLY and CDR2 FYNNEI come from the germline V gene.

The J gene is TRBJ1-5, the V gene TRBV12-3 or TRBV12-4, with D perhaps TRBD1 (5 bases). The CDR3 is 15 amino acids. Trimming removed 6 bases from V and 5 bases from J, with 17 bases in between. The CDR3 sequence is CASSPQGTGDQPQHF. For the CDR3, the DNA is TGTGCCAGCAGCCCCCAAGGGACGGGCGATCAGCCCCAGCATTTT.

This chain uses TRBV2 with TRBJ2-1; 7 bases match TRBD1. This CDR3 contains 15 residues. V dropped 8 bases and J dropped 1; count of bases not matched to a gene: 8. Germline CDR1 is SNHLY and CDR2 is FYNNEI. CDR3 amino acids: CASGGQMNSYNEQFF. The CDR3 coding sequence is TGTGCCAGCGGGGGACAGATGAATTCCTACAATGAGCAGTTCTTC.

As to this clonotype: An end of the junction differs from the germline gene, which may be a read error. The CDR3 protein is CASSFIGTPIYSF. As DNA, the CDR3 is TGTGCCAGCAGTTTCATCGGGACACCCATCTACTCCTTC. The gene calls are TRBV27 and TRBJ1-2, with a weak D call TRBD1 (6 bases). Germline V gene lookup returns CDR1 MNHEY and CDR2 SMNVEV (reference sequence). The CDR3 is 13 amino acids.

This chain's CDR3 is CASSFFFPGQDNNEQFF. As DNA, the CDR3 is TGCGCCAGCAGCTTTTTTTTTCCCGGTCAAGACAACAATGAGCAGTTCTTC. The chain employs TRBV5-1 and TRBJ2-1, with D uncertain. This CDR3 has 17 residues. Germline V gene lookup returns CDR1 SGHRS and CDR2 YFSETQ. V lost 2 bases and J 5 bases, leaving 20 bases between the germline ends.

V usage is TRBV4-1 and J usage is TRBJ1-2, with TRBD1 as a possible D gene (6 bases). Germline V gene lookup returns CDR1 MGHRA and CDR2 YSYEKL. Between the trimmed V and J ends, which lost 1 base and 7 bases, there was a span of 19 bases. CDR3 length equals 16 residues. CDR3 sequence: CASSQVLMGGMSGYTF. DNA for the CDR3: TGCGCCAGCAGCCAAGTATTGATGGGGGGCATGAGTGGCTACACCTTC.

The J gene is TRBJ1-6, the V gene TRBV7-2, with D possibly being TRBD1 (6 bases). Trimming left V 1 base short and J 8 bases short, with 15 bases between. Germline lookup yields CDR1 SGHTA and CDR2 FQGNSA. This CDR3 region has 16 residues. CDR3 amino acids: CASSLVQGGFYSPLHF. DNA of the CDR3: TGTGCCAGCAGCTTAGTACAGGGTGGTTTTTATTCACCCCTCCACTTT. The entire variable domain, with the rest obtained from reference TRBV7-2 and TRBJ1-6, is as follows: GAGVSQSPSNKVTEKGKDVELRCDPISGHTALYWYRQSLGQGLEFLIYFQGNSAPDKSGLPSDRFSAERTGGSVSTLTIQRTQQEDSAVYLCASSLVQGGFYSPLHFGNGTRLTVT.

The CDR3 loop reads CASSLGQGADQPQHF. In nucleotides, the CDR3 is TGCGCCAGCAGCTTGGGGCAGGGGGCCGATCAGCCCCAGCATTTT. This sequence joins TRBV5-1 and TRBJ1-5; 8 nucleotides align to TRBD1. The CDR3 sequence is 15 residues long. The V segment lost 0 bases and the J segment 5 bases; nucleotides outside the gene matches: 4. Germline V gene sequence: CDR1 SGHRS, CDR2 YFSETQ.

Comments on this clonotype: A read error may account for a junction end that differs from germline. CDR3 sequence: CASSYVLNTETFF. CDR3 DNA: TGTGCCAGCAGTTATGTACTGAACACTGAAACTTTCTTT. The chain carries TRBV6-5 and TRBJ1-1, with D hard to call. The CDR3 consists of 13 residues. Germline V gives CDR1 MNHEY, CDR2 SVGAGI.

This clonotype was observed a handful of times. V and J are TRBV7-6 and TRBJ2-1, with D possibly TRBD2 on 5 matching bases. The CDR3 is 13 residues long. From germline, CDR1 is SGHVS and CDR2 FNYEAQ. Trimming pared 8 bases from V and 3 bases from J, leaving 11 bases between. The CDR3 sequence: CASGVEGYNEQFF. CDR3 sequence (DNA): TGTGCCAGCGGGGTCGAGGGCTACAATGAGCAGTTCTTC.

The rearrangement links TRBV2 to TRBJ1-5, with 7 nucleotides matching TRBD1. With V trimmed by 4 bases and J by 6 bases, 9 bases remained unmatched. There are 15 residues in the CDR3. CDR1 is SNHLY, CDR2 FYNNEI, per germline. CDR3 DNA: TGTGCCAGCAGTGCAGAGAATACAGGGGTTCAGCCCCAGCATTTT. This translates into CASSAENTGVQPQHF.

In this sample, this clonotype turned up a few times. The chain combines TRBV5-1 with TRBJ1-4, with D uncertain. CDR3 size: 14 residues. Germline CDR1 is SGHRS and CDR2 is YFSETQ. The V end lost 8 bases, the J end lost 4 bases, and 15 bases lay between the germline ends. The CDR3: CASALGHDNEKLFF. For the CDR3, the DNA is TGCGCCAGTGCGTTAGGCCATGATAATGAAAAACTGTTTTTT.

The chain links TRBV5-6 to TRBJ2-1; D may correspond to TRBD1 or TRBD2 (5 bases each). CDR1 and CDR2 (germline): SGHDT, YYEEEE. The CDR3 runs 13 residues. Trimming left V 5 bases short and J 7 bases short, with 13 bases between. CDR3 bases: TGTGCCAGCAGTCTGGGACGGAGGAATGAGCAGTTCTTC. It is translated as CASSLGRRNEQFF. Filled out from reference TRBV5-6 and TRBJ2-1, the complete variable domain reads DAGVTQSPTHLIKTRGQQVTLRCSPKSGHDTVSWYQQALGQGPQFIFQYYEEEERQRGNFPDRFSGHQFPNYSSELNVNALLLGDSALYLCASSLGRRNEQFFGPGTRLTVL.